What follows are 22 T cell receptor beta chains derived from one specimen sequenced in a study of early T cells in non-severe SARS-CoV-2 infection. Using its own MiXCR run on the 5' RACE reads, TCRdb lists one record per CDR3 protein. The sample holds 85,000 to 100,000 distinct CDR3 sequences, approximately 11% seen once. The sequenced sample was whole blood. The receptors shown here come from an adult who was a healthcare worker with PCR-confirmed SARS-CoV-2 infection or an uninfected control (not recorded which).

This chain connects TRBV30 to TRBJ1-6, with D maybe TRBD1 (5 bases). CDR1 and CDR2 from the germline V gene are GTSNPN and SVGIG (reference sequence). Trimming pared 4 bases from V and 8 bases from J, leaving 18 bases between. The length of the CDR3 is 15 residues. CDR3 nucleotide sequence: TGTGCCTGGACTCGGACCGCCGCGGGGGATTCACCCCTCCACTTT. It translates to CAWTRTAAGDSPLHF.

This clonotype showed up many times. The rearrangement joins TRBV7-9 to TRBJ1-2; D might be TRBD1 (6 bases). Germline V gene lookup returns CDR1 SEHNR and CDR2 FQNEAQ (reference sequence). The length of the CDR3 is 13 residues. V shed 5 bases and J shed 5 bases, with 12 bases lying between them. The CDR3 nucleotides read TGTGCCAGCAGCACAGGGACTAGATATGGCTACACCTTC. Translating gives CASSTGTRYGYTF.

Notes on this clonotype: Sequence at one end of the junction differs from germline and may be a read error. The chain couples TRBV5-4 to TRBJ2-1; TRBD1 agrees at 7 bases. Germline CDR1 is SGHNT and CDR2 is YYREEE (reference sequence). This CDR3 spans 16 amino acids. CDR3 coding DNA: TGTGCCAACAGCCAAAAGAAGGGGGCGCGATACAATGAGCAGTTCTTC. Encoded protein: CANSQKKGARYNEQFF.

Only a few counts were recorded for this clonotype. The CDR3: CASGYRDYNEQFF. In DNA form, the CDR3 reads TGTGCTAGTGGTTACAGGGACTACAATGAGCAGTTCTTC. The rearrangement uses TRBV12-5 and TRBJ2-1; tentatively, D is TRBD1 (6 bases). Trimming pared 4 bases from V and 3 bases from J, leaving 7 bases between. From germline, CDR1 is LGHNT and CDR2 FRNRAP. This CDR3 contains 13 residues. Variable domain in full (rest from reference TRBV12-5 and TRBJ2-1): DARVTQTPRHKVTEMGQEVTMRCQPILGHNTVFWYRQTMMQGLELLAYFRNRAPLDDSGMPKDRFSAEMPDATLATLKIQPSEPRDSAVYFCASGYRDYNEQFFGPGTRLTVL.

This clonotype has at least ten counts. The CDR3 loop reads CASSLVGVSEAFF. The CDR3 DNA reads as TGTGCCAGCAGCTTAGTAGGGGTTAGTGAAGCTTTCTTT. The chain is built from TRBV7-6 and TRBJ1-1; the D gene is possibly TRBD1 (5 bases). Trimming removed 1 base from V and 7 bases from J, with 10 bases in between. Germline CDR1 reads SGHVS; CDR2 reads FNYEAQ. There are 13 residues in the CDR3.

V and J are TRBV15 and TRBJ1-4, with 7 bases aligning to TRBD1. The ends lost 2 bases at V and 4 bases at J; junction bases unmatched: 4. Germline CDR1 LNHNV, CDR2 YYDKDF (reference sequence). This CDR3 is 15 amino acids long. The CDR3 DNA is TGTGCCACCAGCAGACCGGGACAGTTTAATGAAAAACTGTTTTTT. It specifies CATSRPGQFNEKLFF.

The chain joins TRBV5-4 to TRBJ1-1, with TRBD1 identical over 7 bases. The CDR3 has 13 amino acids. V dropped 3 bases and J dropped 6; count of bases not matched to a gene: 5. CDR1 is SGHNT and CDR2 is YYREEE in the germline V gene (reference sequence). The CDR3 reads CASSSGQVPEAFF. Here the CDR3 DNA reads TGTGCCAGCAGCTCCGGACAGGTACCTGAAGCTTTCTTT.

At least ten counts were recorded for this clonotype. The J gene is TRBJ1-2, the V gene TRBV5-1; 9 positions match TRBD1. The CDR3 has 15 amino acids. V shed 4 bases and J 9 bases; nucleotides not matched to a gene: 13. Germline CDR1 SGHRS, CDR2 YFSETQ. The CDR3 bases are TGCGCCAGCAGCGCCATGCTGGGGACAGGGCCCCGCTACACCTTC. Residues: CASSAMLGTGPRYTF.

The J gene is TRBJ2-1, the V gene TRBV7-8; 10 nucleotides match TRBD2. This CDR3 has 19 residues. V lost 5 bases to trimming and J lost 4 bases; unmatched junction nucleotides: 17. Looked up from germline, CDR1 is SGHVS and CDR2 is FQNEAQ. The CDR3 DNA reads as TGTGCCAGCAGCCCAGGAGGTGGACTAGCGGAGGAATTATACAATGAGCAGTTCTTC. Translation gives CASSPGGGLAEELYNEQFF.

This clonotype was seen more than once but under ten times. The genes are TRBV18 and TRBJ1-4; possibly TRBD1 for D (5 bases). The ends were cut back, 3 bases at V and 5 bases at J, with 10 bases in the middle. CDR1 and CDR2 (germline): KGHSH, LQKENI. The CDR3 is 14 amino acids. CDR3 sequence: CASSPGRENEKLFF. The CDR3 nucleotides are TGTGCCAGCTCACCGGGACGGGAGAATGAAAAACTGTTTTTT.

This clonotype has only a few counts. This rearrangement joins TRBV29-1 to TRBJ1-3; D call uncertain. Germline CDR1 is SQVTM and CDR2 is ANQGSEA. CDR3 size: 13 residues. V lost 0 bases to trimming and J lost 8 bases, with 11 bases between them. The CDR3 coding sequence is TGCAGCGTTGAAGATCCCTCTTCGGACACCATATATTTT. Translation gives CSVEDPSSDTIYF.

As DNA, the CDR3 is TGTGCCAGCAGAGAGGTCGGGAACACTGAAGCTTTCTTT. It specifies CASREVGNTEAFF. This chain links TRBV27 with TRBJ1-1, with no clear D. The germline gives CDR1 MNHEY, CDR2 SMNVEV (reference sequence). This CDR3 has 13 amino acids. The germline V and J ends were trimmed by 6 bases and 1 base, with 9 bases remaining between them.

The rearrangement links TRBV28 to TRBJ2-1; 13 nucleotides match TRBD2. Germline values: CDR1 MDHEN, CDR2 SYDVKM. V gave up 5 bases and J gave up 0 bases; unmatched junction bases: 4. This CDR3 is built from 17 residues. CDR3 amino acids: CASSLWTSGSSYNEQFF. The DNA of the CDR3 is TGTGCCAGCAGTCTCTGGACTAGCGGGAGCTCCTACAATGAGCAGTTCTTC.

In this sample, this clonotype turned up many times. The chain employs TRBV5-1 and TRBJ1-1, with TRBD1 as a possible D gene (5 bases). The germline V gene encodes CDR1 SGHRS and CDR2 YFSETQ. Trimming pared 6 bases from V and 3 bases from J, leaving 15 bases between. The CDR3 sequence is 14 residues long. The CDR3, as DNA: TGCGCCAGCACCCAGTCGGGGGGAGACACTGAAGCTTTCTTT. Its protein product is CASTQSGGDTEAFF.

This clonotype was counted a few times. This chain links TRBV5-1 with TRBJ1-4; perhaps TRBD1 as D (5 bases). Deletions cut 3 bases from V and 8 bases from J, with 14 bases between. Germline-derived CDR1 and CDR2 are SGHRS and YFSETQ. The CDR3 extends over 14 amino acids. The CDR3 DNA sequence: TGCGCCAGCAGCTCGCTTACGGGGGTAGAAAAACTGTTTTTT. Residues: CASSSLTGVEKLFF. Together with reference TRBV5-1 and TRBJ1-4, the CDR3 gives the full variable domain: KAGVTQTPRYLIKTRGQQVTLSCSPISGHRSVSWYQQTPGQGLQFLFEYFSETQRNKGNFPGRFSGRQFSNSRSEMNVSTLELGDSALYLCASSSLTGVEKLFFGSGTQLSVL.

In its sample, this clonotype was seen a few times. The rearrangement links TRBV19 to TRBJ1-5; no clear D gene. V shed 10 bases and J shed 2 bases, with 18 bases lying between them. Per the germline V gene, CDR1 is LNHDA and CDR2 is SQIVND (reference sequence). This CDR3 contains 15 residues. The CDR3 here is CATAPSFRGNQPQHF. The CDR3 DNA follows: TGTGCCACCGCCCCGTCTTTTAGGGGCAATCAGCCCCAGCATTTT.

This clonotype was counted ten times or more. The chain carries TRBV12-3 or TRBV12-4 and TRBJ1-2; no definite D call. The V end was cut by 1 base, the J end by 2 bases, with 11 bases between. There are 15 residues in the CDR3. CDR3 coding DNA: TGTGCCAGCAGTTTAGATCGGGTCGGGAACTATGGCTACACCTTC. It specifies CASSLDRVGNYGYTF.

The table lists this clonotype with many counts. The V and J genes are TRBV29-1 and TRBJ2-5, with 7 bases lining up with TRBD1. CDR3 size: 14 residues. Looked up from germline, CDR1 is SQVTM and CDR2 is ANQGSEA. Germline trimming cut 3 bases from V and 0 bases from J; bases unmatched to any gene: 4. The CDR3 spells CSVDEGQYQETQYF. The CDR3 nucleotides are TGCAGCGTTGATGAGGGACAGTACCAAGAGACCCAGTACTTC.

In its sample, this clonotype was seen a few times. The chain uses TRBV5-1 and TRBJ1-3; D is undetermined. CDR1 and CDR2 from the germline V gene are SGHRS and YFSETQ. This CDR3 is 15 amino acids long. With 5 bases removed from V and 0 bases from J, the gap between germline ends came to 12 bases. CDR3 protein: CASRDDASSGNTIYF. The CDR3 nucleotides read TGCGCCAGCAGGGATGATGCGAGCTCTGGAAACACCATATATTTT.

CDR3 sequence reads: CASSLEEISGANVLTF. CDR3 nucleotides: TGTGCCAGCAGCCTCGAAGAAATCTCTGGGGCCAACGTCCTGACTTTC. The rearrangement joins TRBV3-1 to TRBJ2-6, with D unresolved. The CDR3 consists of 16 residues. CDR1 and CDR2 (germline): LGHDT, YNNKEL (reference sequence). Trimming removed 4 bases at V and 0 bases at J, with 10 bases between. Together with reference TRBV3-1 and TRBJ2-6, the CDR3 gives the full variable domain: DTAVSQTPKYLVTQMGNDKSIKCEQNLGHDTMYWYKQDSKKFLKIMFSYNNKELIINETVPNRFSPKSPDKAHLNLHINSLELGDSAVYFCASSLEEISGANVLTFGAGSRLTVL.

This clonotype was counted between two and nine times. The chain employs TRBV3-1 and TRBJ2-7; TRBD1 might be the D (6 bases). The CDR3 consists of 15 residues. The germline V gene encodes CDR1 LGHDT and CDR2 YNNKEL (reference sequence). V lost 6 bases, J lost 0 bases, and 15 bases lay in between. The DNA of the CDR3 is TGTGCCAGCAGTCATACAGGGATCTCCTCCTACGAGCAGTACTTC. Translated: CASSHTGISSYEQYF.

This clonotype was found many times. The V gene is TRBV30, the J gene TRBJ1-1, with D perhaps TRBD1 (5 bases). V lost 5 bases and J lost 3, with 13 bases in between. This CDR3 contains 13 residues. Germline V lookup: CDR1 GTSNPN, CDR2 SVGIG (reference sequence). The CDR3 DNA follows: TGTGCCTGGCGAGGGGTTGGGTACACTGAAGCTTTCTTT. Its translation: CAWRGVGYTEAFF. The variable domain in full, with the rest retrieved from reference TRBV30 and TRBJ1-1, is SQTIHQWPATLVQPVGSPLSLECTVEGTSNPNLYWYRQAAGRGLQLLFYSVGIGQISSEVPQNLSASRPQDRQFILSSKKLLLSDSGFYLCAWRGVGYTEAFFGQGTRLTVV.